This is a list of T cell receptor beta chains from one sample in a study of CD8+ T cells in alopecia areata. TCRdb's table, derived via immunoSEQ multiplex PCR, lists solely in-frame clones and lacks some. Found here are about 200,000 clones, 35% to 45% of them singletons; the top ten hold roughly 0.45%. Sequenced here: CD4+ T cells sorted from blood, sampled at approximately week 30, from a patient treated with tofacitinib. Receptor source: a human donor with alopecia areata. The CDR3 runs from the conserved cysteine through the conserved F or W. D genes are given only for firm matches. The listing skips clone size in some rows; elsewhere it reads once, few, many or a size class.

clone_size: NA; d_call: NA; j_call: TRBJ2-4; v_call: TRBV29-1; cdr3_nt: TGCAGCGTTGTTAGTATCCTAGCCAAAAACATTCAGTACTTC; cdr3_aa: CSVVSILAKNIQYF
clone_size: NA; d_call: NA; j_call: TRBJ2-7; v_call: TRBV7-9; cdr3_nt: TGTGCCAGCAGCTTAGATTGGGAACTGGAGGGGTACTTC; cdr3_aa: CASSLDWELEGYF
clone_size: few; d_call: TRBD1; j_call: TRBJ2-3; v_call: TRBV5-6; cdr3_nt: TGTGCCAGCAGCTCTAGGACAGGAACGAACACAGATACGCAGTATTTT; cdr3_aa: CASSSRTGTNTDTQYF
clone_size: few; d_call: NA; j_call: TRBJ1-4; v_call: TRBV2; cdr3_nt: TGTGCCAGCAGTGAACAGGATAATGAAAAACTGTTTTTT; cdr3_aa: CASSEQDNEKLFF
clone_size: NA; d_call: NA; j_call: TRBJ1-3; v_call: TRBV4-2; cdr3_nt: TGTGCCAGCAGCCAAGAGTTCGGTGGAAACACCATATATTTT; cdr3_aa: CASSQEFGGNTIYF
clone_size: few; d_call: NA; j_call: TRBJ2-6; v_call: TRBV27; cdr3_nt: TGTGCCAGCAGAAACGCTGGGGCCAACGTCCTGACTTTC; cdr3_aa: CASRNAGANVLTF
clone_size: NA; d_call: TRBD2; j_call: TRBJ2-1; v_call: TRBV11-2; cdr3_nt: TGTGCCAGCAGCTTAGATCTCCTAGCGGGGGGCAATGAGCAGTTCTTC; cdr3_aa: CASSLDLLAGGNEQFF
clone_size: NA; d_call: NA; j_call: TRBJ1-1; v_call: TRBV2; cdr3_nt: TGTGCCAGCACTGGGTTGACAGAGATAACTGAAGCTTTCTTT; cdr3_aa: CASTGLTEITEAFF
clone_size: NA; d_call: TRBD1; j_call: TRBJ2-2; v_call: TRBV2; cdr3_nt: TGTGCCAGCACCCTACCCTTGGGACAGGCGAACACCGGGGAGCTGTTTTTT; cdr3_aa: CASTLPLGQANTGELFF
clone_size: few; d_call: NA; j_call: TRBJ2-7; v_call: TRBV30; cdr3_nt: TGTGCCTGGAGAACGACTCAGGTACACGAGCAGTACTTC; cdr3_aa: CAWRTTQVHEQYF
clone_size: NA; d_call: NA; j_call: TRBJ2-7; v_call: TRBV19; cdr3_nt: TGTGCCAGTAGTATATACAGGGTAGACTACGAGCAGTACTTC; cdr3_aa: CASSIYRVDYEQYF
clone_size: NA; d_call: NA; j_call: TRBJ1-2; v_call: TRBV30; cdr3_nt: TGTGCCTGGAGCGCGACAGGTAGCTATGGCTACACCTTC; cdr3_aa: CAWSATGSYGYTF
clone_size: NA; d_call: TRBD1; j_call: TRBJ1-1; v_call: TRBV6-1; cdr3_nt: TGTGCCAGCAGTTGGGGGGGGACAGGCACTGAAGCTTTCTTT; cdr3_aa: CASSWGGTGTEAFF
clone_size: NA; d_call: TRBD1; j_call: TRBJ2-3; v_call: TRBV30; cdr3_nt: TGTGCCTGGAAGCACAGGGGGTTTGCAGATACGCAGTATTTT; cdr3_aa: CAWKHRGFADTQYF
clone_size: NA; d_call: TRBD1; j_call: TRBJ1-2; v_call: TRBV7-6; cdr3_nt: TGTGCCAGCAGCTTAGCCTCGCGAGCAGGGGGCTTTGGCTACACCTTC; cdr3_aa: CASSLASRAGGFGYTF
clone_size: NA; d_call: NA; j_call: TRBJ2-7; v_call: TRBV18; cdr3_nt: TGTGCCAGCTCGCAACAGGGTGGCAACGAGCAGTACTTC; cdr3_aa: CASSQQGGNEQYF
clone_size: once; d_call: NA; j_call: TRBJ2-1; v_call: TRBV5-1; cdr3_nt: TGCGCCAGCAGCTTGGCCGGAGAGGGCGGGCAGTTCTTC; cdr3_aa: CASSLAGEGGQFF
clone_size: NA; d_call: TRBD1; j_call: TRBJ2-7; v_call: TRBV6-6; cdr3_nt: TGTGCCACCCAGAGGGGGCAGCCTTACGAGCAGTACTTC; cdr3_aa: CATQRGQPYEQYF
clone_size: NA; d_call: NA; j_call: TRBJ2-7; v_call: TRBV5-4; cdr3_nt: TGTGCCAGCAGGGCCACAGGGTTAGCGTCCTACGAGCAGTACTTC; cdr3_aa: CASRATGLASYEQYF
clone_size: NA; d_call: NA; j_call: TRBJ2-7; v_call: TRBV4-1; cdr3_nt: TGCGCCAGCGGCGCTTGGGGTACGAGATACGAGCAGTACTTC; cdr3_aa: CASGAWGTRYEQYF
clone_size: once; d_call: NA; j_call: TRBJ1-2; v_call: TRBV29-1; cdr3_nt: TGCAGCGTTGATGTTGGGTTCTATGGCTACACCTTC; cdr3_aa: CSVDVGFYGYTF
clone_size: few; d_call: NA; j_call: TRBJ1-5; v_call: TRBV5-6; cdr3_nt: TGTGCCAGCAGCTTGGCCGGGGGATTTCGCAATCAGCCCCAGCATTTT; cdr3_aa: CASSLAGGFRNQPQHF
clone_size: NA; d_call: NA; j_call: TRBJ2-5; v_call: TRBV7-2; cdr3_nt: TGTGCCAGCAGGACCAGGTCACCGCTAGAGACCCAGTACTTC; cdr3_aa: CASRTRSPLETQYF
clone_size: few; d_call: NA; j_call: TRBJ1-1; v_call: TRBV11-2; cdr3_nt: TGTGCCAGCAGCTTATTGGGGCTCGAAGCTTTCTTT; cdr3_aa: CASSLLGLEAFF
clone_size: NA; d_call: TRBD1; j_call: TRBJ1-5; v_call: TRBV2; cdr3_nt: TGTGCCAGCAGTCTACAGGGGATCGGCAATCAGCCCCAGCATTTT; cdr3_aa: CASSLQGIGNQPQHF
clone_size: once; d_call: NA; j_call: TRBJ2-7; v_call: TRBV7-2; cdr3_nt: TGTGCCAGCAGCCCTCCTCCGCGATCTGGCGAGCAGTACTTC; cdr3_aa: CASSPPPRSGEQYF
clone_size: NA; d_call: TRBD2; j_call: TRBJ2-7; v_call: TRBV5-1; cdr3_nt: TGCGCCAGCACCGAGACTAGCGCGTCCTACGAGCAGTACTTC; cdr3_aa: CASTETSASYEQYF
clone_size: NA; d_call: TRBD1; j_call: TRBJ1-4; v_call: TRBV30; cdr3_nt: TGTGCCTGGAGTCCGACCTGGACAGGGGCAAATGAAAAACTGTTTTTT; cdr3_aa: CAWSPTWTGANEKLFF
clone_size: once; d_call: TRBD1; j_call: TRBJ1-2; v_call: TRBV6-5; cdr3_nt: TGTGCCAGCAGTTACTCTAAGGGGGCGAGAAATGGCTACACCTTC; cdr3_aa: CASSYSKGARNGYTF